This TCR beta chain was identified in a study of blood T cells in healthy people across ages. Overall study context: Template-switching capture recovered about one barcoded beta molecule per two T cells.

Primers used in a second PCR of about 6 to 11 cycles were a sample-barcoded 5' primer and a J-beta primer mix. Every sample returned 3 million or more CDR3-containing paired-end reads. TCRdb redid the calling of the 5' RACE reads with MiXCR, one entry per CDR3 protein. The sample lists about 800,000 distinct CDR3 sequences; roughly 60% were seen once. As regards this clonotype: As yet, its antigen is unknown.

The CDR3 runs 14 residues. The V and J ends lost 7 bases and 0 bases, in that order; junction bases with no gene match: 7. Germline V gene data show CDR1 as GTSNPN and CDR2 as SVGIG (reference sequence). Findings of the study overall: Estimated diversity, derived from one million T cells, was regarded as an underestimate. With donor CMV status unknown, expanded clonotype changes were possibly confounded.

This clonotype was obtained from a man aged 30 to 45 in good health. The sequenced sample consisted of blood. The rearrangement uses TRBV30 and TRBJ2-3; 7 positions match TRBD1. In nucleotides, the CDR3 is TGTGCCTTATCCAGGGGGTTAAGCACAGATACGCAGTATTTT. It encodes CALSRGLSTDTQYF.